This T cell receptor beta chain was found in a study of T cells in Graves' hyperthyroidism and ophthalmopathy. Study-level background: At initial diagnosis, before any treatment had begun, peripheral blood was obtained.

The source material, RNA transcripts, was used to amplify TCR beta CDR3 regions. First-round RT-PCR of the TCR CDR3 relied on the HTBI primer set. TCRdb fed the multiplex PCR reads into MiXCR, producing one record per CDR3 protein. The sample contains hundreds of thousands of distinct CDR3 sequences, roughly 13% of which appear only once. Concerning this clonotype: Its antigen is unknown.

Diagnoses were established using clinical symptoms, serum thyroxine and TRAb, thyroid ultrasound and orbital computed tomography. Notes on the study in general: Ophthalmopathy was told apart from stable hyperthyroidism by a 13 V-J model.

Trimming removed 7 bases from V and 2 bases from J; junction bases left unmatched: 13. CDR1 and CDR2 (germline): MNHNS, SASEGT. CDR3 length: 17 amino acids. This clonotype was obtained from a woman aged 40 to 50 with Graves' ophthalmopathy. The chain is built from TRBV6-1 and TRBJ2-3, with TRBD2 identical over 9 bases. The sample taken for sequencing was blood. CDR3 sequence reads: CASKGLAGLTFTDTQYF. The CDR3 coding sequence is TGTGCCAGCAAAGGGCTAGCGGGGCTAACATTCACAGATACGCAGTATTTT.